Listed below are T cell receptor beta chains from one sample, sequenced in a study of CD8+ T cells in alopecia areata. TCRdb's copy holds only in-frame clones and misses some; the assay was immunoSEQ multiplex PCR. The sample holds approximately 210,000 clones, around 60% seen once. The specimen was CD4+ T cells sorted from blood, collected at week 4, from a patient treated with tofacitinib. The receptors here all came from a human donor with alopecia areata. The CDR3 runs from the conserved cysteine through the conserved F or W. The order of the fields is CDR3 DNA, CDR3 protein, J gene, clone size, D gene, V gene. The D gene is left open where the match is weak. The size entry is marked missing in some rows and otherwise reads once, few, many or a size class.

TGCGCCAGCAGCTCCTATGGAGGCGGGGAGCTGTTTTTT,CASSSYGGGELFF,TRBJ2-2,.,.,TRBV5-1
TGCGCCAGCAGGGAAGGGATTGAGCAGTTCTTC,CASREGIEQFF,TRBJ2-1,.,.,TRBV5-1
TGCGCCAGCACAATGGGGTTGCTGGGGGTTAGCTCCTACAATGAGCAGTTCTTC,CASTMGLLGVSSYNEQFF,TRBJ2-1,.,.,TRBV5-1
TGTGCCTGGAATCACCCGGGACAGGGCGACTATGGCTACACCTTC,CAWNHPGQGDYGYTF,TRBJ1-2,.,TRBD1,TRBV30
TGTGCCAGCAGCTTTGGATCCTACAATGAGCAGTTCTTC,CASSFGSYNEQFF,TRBJ2-1,.,.,TRBV5-6
TGCGCCAGCAGCTTGGTTATGGGGCCGTCCACCGGGGAGCTGTTTTTT,CASSLVMGPSTGELFF,TRBJ2-2,.,.,TRBV5-1
TGTGCCTGGAGTGCCGGACAGGGTCATCAGCCCCAGCATTTT,CAWSAGQGHQPQHF,TRBJ1-5,.,TRBD1,TRBV30
TGTGCCAGCAGCCCCCAGGTGTACGAGCAGTACTTC,CASSPQVYEQYF,TRBJ2-7,.,.,TRBV7-2
TGTGCCTGGAGCGAGGACATGCATAATTCACCCCTCCACTTT,CAWSEDMHNSPLHF,TRBJ1-6,.,.,TRBV30
TGCGCCAGCAGCCGATCACCGACTAGCGGGGGGGATGAGCAGTTCTTC,CASSRSPTSGGDEQFF,TRBJ2-1,few,TRBD2,TRBV4-1
TGTGCCAGCAGTTCGACAGTCCTGAACACTGAAGCTTTCTTT,CASSSTVLNTEAFF,TRBJ1-1,.,.,TRBV2
TGTGCCTGGAGTAGACTATCCTACGAGCAGTACTTC,CAWSRLSYEQYF,TRBJ2-7,.,.,TRBV30
TGTGCCACCAGCAGGCGCAATGGTCCGGAGACCCAGTACTTC,CATSRRNGPETQYF,TRBJ2-5,once,.,TRBV15
TGTGCCAGTAGTATCCGGGGGAACACCGGGGAGCTGTTTTTT,CASSIRGNTGELFF,TRBJ2-2,.,.,TRBV19
TGCGCCAGCAGCCATCTGGACATAATCTCCTACAATGAGCAGTTCTTC,CASSHLDIISYNEQFF,TRBJ2-1,once,.,TRBV4-1